Given below is one TCR beta chain in context. It may be a read error: a sequence one base away is much more abundant. The sample originates from a study of T and B cells in COVID-19 patients. As for the study in general: COVID-19 patients gave peripheral blood either during active infection or after recovery.

TRB rearrangements were amplified by multiplex PCR with BIOMED2 TRB-A/B primers. Via MiXCR, TCRdb re-called the multiplex PCR reads, giving one row per CDR3 protein. The sample contains around 25,000 distinct CDR3 sequences, 30% to 35% of which appear only once. Each TRB amplification used about 220-500 ng of genomic DNA from blood. The CDR3 is 14 residues long. V lost 7 bases to trimming and J lost 5 bases; unmatched junction nucleotides: 8. Germline values: CDR1 LNHDA, CDR2 SQIVND (reference sequence). This clonotype was obtained from a human donor who had recovered from COVID-19. The sample consisted of blood. The chain employs TRBV19 and TRBJ1-1, with 9 nucleotides matching TRBD1. DNA for the CDR3: TGTGCCAGTATGGTGGGACAGGGTTGGACTGAAGCTTTCTTT. Residues: CASMVGQGWTEAFF.